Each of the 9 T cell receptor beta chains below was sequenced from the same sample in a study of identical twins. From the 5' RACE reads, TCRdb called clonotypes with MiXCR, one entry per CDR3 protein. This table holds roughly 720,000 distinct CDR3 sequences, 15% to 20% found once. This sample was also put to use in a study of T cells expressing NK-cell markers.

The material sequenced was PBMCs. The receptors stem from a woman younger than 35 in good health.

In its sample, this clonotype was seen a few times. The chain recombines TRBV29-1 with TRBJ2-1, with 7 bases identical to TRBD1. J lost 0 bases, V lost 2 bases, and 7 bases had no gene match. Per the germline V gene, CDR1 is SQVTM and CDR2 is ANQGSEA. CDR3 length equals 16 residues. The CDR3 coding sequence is TGCAGCGTTGAATTTGGACAGGCAAGCTCCTACAATGAGCAGTTCTTC. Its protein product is CSVEFGQASSYNEQFF.

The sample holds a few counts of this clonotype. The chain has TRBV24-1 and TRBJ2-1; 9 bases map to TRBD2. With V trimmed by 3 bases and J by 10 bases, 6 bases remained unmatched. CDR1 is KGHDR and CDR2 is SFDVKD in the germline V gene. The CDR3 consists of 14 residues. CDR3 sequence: CATSDPGLAGEQFF. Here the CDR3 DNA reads TGTGCCACCAGTGATCCGGGACTAGCAGGCGAGCAGTTCTTC.

Written as DNA, the CDR3 is TGTGCCAGCAGCTTAGCGCTGGGTGGATCACCCCTCCACTTT. It yields the protein CASSLALGGSPLHF. The chain carries TRBV7-8 and TRBJ1-6; D call uncertain. From germline, CDR1 is SGHVS and CDR2 FQNEAQ. With 0 bases removed from V and 10 bases from J, the gap between germline ends came to 10 bases. The length of the CDR3 is 14 residues.

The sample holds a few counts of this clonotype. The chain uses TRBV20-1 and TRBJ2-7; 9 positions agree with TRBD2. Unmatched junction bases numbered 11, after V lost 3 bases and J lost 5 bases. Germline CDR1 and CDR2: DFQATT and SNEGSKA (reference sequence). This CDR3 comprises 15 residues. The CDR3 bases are TGCAGTGCTAGGCCCGGACTAGCGCCCAAGAACGAGCAGTACTTC. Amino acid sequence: CSARPGLAPKNEQYF.

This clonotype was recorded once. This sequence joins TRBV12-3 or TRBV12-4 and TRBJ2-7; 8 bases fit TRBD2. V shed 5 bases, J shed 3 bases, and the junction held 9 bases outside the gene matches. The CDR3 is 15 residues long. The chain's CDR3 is CASSRTGTSDYEQYF. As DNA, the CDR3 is TGTGCCAGCAGTCGTACCGGGACTAGTGACTACGAGCAGTACTTC.

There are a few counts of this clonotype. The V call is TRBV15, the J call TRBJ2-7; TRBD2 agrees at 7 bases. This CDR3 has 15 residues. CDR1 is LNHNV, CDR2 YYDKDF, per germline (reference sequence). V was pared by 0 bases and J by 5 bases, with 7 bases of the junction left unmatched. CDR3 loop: CATSRDGGRQNEQYF. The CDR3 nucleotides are TGTGCCACCAGCAGAGATGGCGGGAGACAAAACGAGCAGTACTTC.

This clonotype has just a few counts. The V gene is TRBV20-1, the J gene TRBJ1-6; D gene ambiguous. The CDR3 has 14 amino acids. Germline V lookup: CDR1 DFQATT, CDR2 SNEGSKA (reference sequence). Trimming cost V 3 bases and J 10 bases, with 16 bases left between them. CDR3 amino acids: CSARRASVGSPLHF. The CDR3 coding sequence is TGCAGTGCTAGGCGGGCCAGTGTCGGGTCACCCCTCCACTTT.

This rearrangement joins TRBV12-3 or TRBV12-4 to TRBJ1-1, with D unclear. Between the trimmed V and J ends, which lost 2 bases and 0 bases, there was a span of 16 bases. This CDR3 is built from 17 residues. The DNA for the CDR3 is TGTGCCAGCAGTTTACGTCATTTGGGCCTGATGAACACTGAAGCTTTCTTT. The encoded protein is CASSLRHLGLMNTEAFF.

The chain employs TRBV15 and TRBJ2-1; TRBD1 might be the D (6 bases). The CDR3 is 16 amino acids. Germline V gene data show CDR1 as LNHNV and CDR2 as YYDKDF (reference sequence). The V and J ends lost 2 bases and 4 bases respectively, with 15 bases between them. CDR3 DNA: TGTGCCACCAGCAGACGGTTCGGACAGCAATACAATGAGCAGTTCTTC. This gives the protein CATSRRFGQQYNEQFF.